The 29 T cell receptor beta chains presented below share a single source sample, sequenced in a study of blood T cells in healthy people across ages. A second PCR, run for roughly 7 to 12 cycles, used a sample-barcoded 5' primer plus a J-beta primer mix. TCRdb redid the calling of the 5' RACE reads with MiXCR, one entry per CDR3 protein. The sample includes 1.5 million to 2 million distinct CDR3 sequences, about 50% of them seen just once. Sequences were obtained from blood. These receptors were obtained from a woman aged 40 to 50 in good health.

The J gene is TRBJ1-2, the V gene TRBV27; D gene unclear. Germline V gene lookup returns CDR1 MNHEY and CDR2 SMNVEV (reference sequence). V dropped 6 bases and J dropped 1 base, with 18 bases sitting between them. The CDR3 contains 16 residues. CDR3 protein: CASSPSGGELNYGYTF. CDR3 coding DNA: TGTGCCAGCAGCCCCTCCGGCGGAGAACTTAACTATGGCTACACCTTC.

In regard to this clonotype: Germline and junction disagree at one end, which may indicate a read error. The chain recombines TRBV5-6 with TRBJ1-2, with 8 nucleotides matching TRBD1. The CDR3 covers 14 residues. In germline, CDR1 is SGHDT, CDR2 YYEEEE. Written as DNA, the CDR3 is TGTACCAGCAGCTTCGGACAGGGAAACTATGGCTACACCTTC. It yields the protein CTSSFGQGNYGYTF.

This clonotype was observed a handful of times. The CDR3 reads CSARGQISYEQYF. CDR3 coding DNA: TGCAGTGCTAGGGGACAGATTTCCTACGAGCAGTACTTC. The V gene is TRBV20-1, the J gene TRBJ2-7, with 7 bases lining up with TRBD1. CDR1 and CDR2 from the germline V gene are DFQATT and SNEGSKA (reference sequence). The J segment lost 1 base and the V segment lost 3 bases, leaving 3 bases of the junction unmatched. This CDR3 contains 13 residues.

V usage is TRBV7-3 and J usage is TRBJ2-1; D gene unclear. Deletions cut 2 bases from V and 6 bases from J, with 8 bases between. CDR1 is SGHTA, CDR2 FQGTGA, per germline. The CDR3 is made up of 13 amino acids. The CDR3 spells CASSLGVGNEQFF. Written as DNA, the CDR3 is TGTGCCAGCAGCTTAGGTGTCGGCAATGAGCAGTTCTTC.

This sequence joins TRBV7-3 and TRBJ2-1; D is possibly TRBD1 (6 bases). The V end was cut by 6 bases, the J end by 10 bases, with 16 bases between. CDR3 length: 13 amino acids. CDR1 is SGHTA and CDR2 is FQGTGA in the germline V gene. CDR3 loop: CASRDSGEREQFF. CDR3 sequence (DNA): TGTGCCAGCAGAGATTCAGGGGAGAGGGAGCAGTTCTTC.

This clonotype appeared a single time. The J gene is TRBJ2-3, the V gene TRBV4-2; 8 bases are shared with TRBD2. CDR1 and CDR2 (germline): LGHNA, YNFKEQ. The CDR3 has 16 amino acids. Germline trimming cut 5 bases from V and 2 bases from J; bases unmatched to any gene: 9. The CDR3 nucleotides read TGTGCCAGCAGCGCTAGACTAGCGTCAAACACAGATACGCAGTATTTT. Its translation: CASSARLASNTDTQYF.

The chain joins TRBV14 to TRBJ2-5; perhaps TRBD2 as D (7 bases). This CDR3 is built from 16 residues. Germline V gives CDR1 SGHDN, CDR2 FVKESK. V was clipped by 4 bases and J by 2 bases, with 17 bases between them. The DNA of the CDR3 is TGTGCCAGCAGCCCCACCGGGGGGCCCGTACAAGAGACCCAGTACTTC. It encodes CASSPTGGPVQETQYF.

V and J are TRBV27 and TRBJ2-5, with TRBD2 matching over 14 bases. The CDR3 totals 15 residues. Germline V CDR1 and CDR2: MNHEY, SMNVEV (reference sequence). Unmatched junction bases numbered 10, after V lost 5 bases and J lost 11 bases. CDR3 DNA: TGTGCCAGCAGTCCGGGGACTAGCGGGGGATGGGAGCAGTACTTC. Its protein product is CASSPGTSGGWEQYF.

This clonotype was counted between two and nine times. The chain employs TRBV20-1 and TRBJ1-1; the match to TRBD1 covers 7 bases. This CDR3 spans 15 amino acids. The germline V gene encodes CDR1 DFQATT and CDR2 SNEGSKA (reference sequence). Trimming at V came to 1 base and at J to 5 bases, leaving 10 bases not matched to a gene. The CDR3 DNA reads TGCAGTGCTAGAGTCAGGGGGGAGGTCGGAACTGAAGCTTTCTTT. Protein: CSARVRGEVGTEAFF.

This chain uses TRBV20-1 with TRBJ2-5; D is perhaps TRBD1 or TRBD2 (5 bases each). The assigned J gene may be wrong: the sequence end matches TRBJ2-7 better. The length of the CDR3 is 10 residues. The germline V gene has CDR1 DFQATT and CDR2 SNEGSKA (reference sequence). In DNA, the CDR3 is TGCAGTCATGTGGGACACGAGCAGTACTTC. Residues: CSHVGHEQYF.

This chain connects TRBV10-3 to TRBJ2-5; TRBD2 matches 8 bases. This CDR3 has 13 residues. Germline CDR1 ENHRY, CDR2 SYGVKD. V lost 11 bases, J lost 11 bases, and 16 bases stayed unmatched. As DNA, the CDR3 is TGTGCCTCTAGAGCGGGGGACCCGAATGAGCAGTACTTC. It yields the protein CASRAGDPNEQYF.

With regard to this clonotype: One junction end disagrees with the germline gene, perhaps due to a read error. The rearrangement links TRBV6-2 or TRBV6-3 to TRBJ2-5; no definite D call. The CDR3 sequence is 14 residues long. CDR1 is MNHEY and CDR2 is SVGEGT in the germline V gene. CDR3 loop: CVSSYRRNQETQYF. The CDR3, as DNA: TGTGTCAGCAGTTACAGAAGGAATCAAGAGACCCAGTACTTC.

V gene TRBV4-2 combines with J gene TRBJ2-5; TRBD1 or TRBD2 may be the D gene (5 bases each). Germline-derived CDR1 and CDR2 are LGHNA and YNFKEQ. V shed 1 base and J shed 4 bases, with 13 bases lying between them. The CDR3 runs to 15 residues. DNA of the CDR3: TGTGCCAGCAGCCAAGTAGGGGCGGGCGGAGAGACCCAGTACTTC. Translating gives CASSQVGAGGETQYF.

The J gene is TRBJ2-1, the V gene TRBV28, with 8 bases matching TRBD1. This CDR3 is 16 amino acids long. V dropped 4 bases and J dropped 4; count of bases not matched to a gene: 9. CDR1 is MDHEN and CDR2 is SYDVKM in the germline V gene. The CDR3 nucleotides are TGTGCCAGCAGTTCCGACCGGGACAGGCTATACAATGAGCAGTTCTTC. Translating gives CASSSDRDRLYNEQFF.

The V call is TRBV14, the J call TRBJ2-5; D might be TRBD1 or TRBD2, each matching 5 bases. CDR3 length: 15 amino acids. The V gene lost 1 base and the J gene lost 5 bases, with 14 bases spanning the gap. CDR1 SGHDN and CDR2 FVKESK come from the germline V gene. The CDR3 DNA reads TGTGCCAGCAGCCAAGCCGCAGAGGGGAAGGAGACCCAGTACTTC. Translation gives CASSQAAEGKETQYF.

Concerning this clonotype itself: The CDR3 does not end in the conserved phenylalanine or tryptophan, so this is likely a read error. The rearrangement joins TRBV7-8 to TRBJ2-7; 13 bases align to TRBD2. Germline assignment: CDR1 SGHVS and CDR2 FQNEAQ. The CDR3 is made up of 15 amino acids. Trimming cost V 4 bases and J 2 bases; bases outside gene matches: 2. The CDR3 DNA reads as TGTGCCAGCAGCTCGGGACTAGCGGGACCCTACGAGCAGTACTTA. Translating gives CASSSGLAGPYEQYL.

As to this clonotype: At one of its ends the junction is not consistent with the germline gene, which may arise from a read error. The CDR3 here is CAGSVGASNQPQHF. DNA of the CDR3: TGTGCCGGCAGCGTAGGGGCGAGCAATCAGCCCCAGCATTTT. This chain links TRBV9 with TRBJ1-5, with a weak D call TRBD1 (5 bases). Germline V CDR1 and CDR2: SGDLS, YYNGEE. The CDR3 is 14 residues long.

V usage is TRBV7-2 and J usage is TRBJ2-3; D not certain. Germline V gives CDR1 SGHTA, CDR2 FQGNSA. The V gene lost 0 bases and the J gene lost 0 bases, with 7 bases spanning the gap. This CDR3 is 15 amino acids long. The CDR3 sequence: CASSLAILSTDTQYF. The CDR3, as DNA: TGTGCCAGCAGCTTAGCGATACTCAGCACAGATACGCAGTATTTT.

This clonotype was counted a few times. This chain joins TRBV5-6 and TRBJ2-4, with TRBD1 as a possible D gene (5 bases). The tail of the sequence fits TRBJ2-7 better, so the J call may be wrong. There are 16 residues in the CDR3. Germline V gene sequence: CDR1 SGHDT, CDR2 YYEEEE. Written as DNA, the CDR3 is TGTGCCAGCAGTCACGAACAGGCGCCTATAACCTACGAGCAGTACTTC. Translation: CASSHEQAPITYEQYF.

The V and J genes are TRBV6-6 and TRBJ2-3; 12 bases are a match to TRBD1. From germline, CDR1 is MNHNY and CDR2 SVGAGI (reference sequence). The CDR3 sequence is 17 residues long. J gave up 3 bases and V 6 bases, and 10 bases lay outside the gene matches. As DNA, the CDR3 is TGTGCCAGCAGCTCTAGGGGACAGGGGGCAGCGACAGATACGCAGTATTTT. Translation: CASSSRGQGAATDTQYF.

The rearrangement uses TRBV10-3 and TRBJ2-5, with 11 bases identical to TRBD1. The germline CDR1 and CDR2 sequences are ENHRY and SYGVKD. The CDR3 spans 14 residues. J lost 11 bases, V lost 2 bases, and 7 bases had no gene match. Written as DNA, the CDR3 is TGTGCCATCAGTGAGCCGGGACAGGGGGTGGTGCAGTACTTC. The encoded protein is CAISEPGQGVVQYF.

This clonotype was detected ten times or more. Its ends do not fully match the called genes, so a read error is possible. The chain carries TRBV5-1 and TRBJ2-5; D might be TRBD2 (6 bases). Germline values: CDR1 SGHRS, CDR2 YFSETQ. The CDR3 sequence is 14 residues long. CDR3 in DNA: TGTGCCAGCAGCTTAGCACTAGCAGGGGAGACCCAGTACTTC. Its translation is CASSLALAGETQYF. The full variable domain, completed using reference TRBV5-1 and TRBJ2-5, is KAGVTQTPRYLIKTRGQQVTLSCSPISGHRSVSWYQQTPGQGLQFLFEYFSETQRNKGNFPGRFSGRQFSNSRSEMNVSTLELGDSALYLCASSLALAGETQYFGPGTRLLVL.

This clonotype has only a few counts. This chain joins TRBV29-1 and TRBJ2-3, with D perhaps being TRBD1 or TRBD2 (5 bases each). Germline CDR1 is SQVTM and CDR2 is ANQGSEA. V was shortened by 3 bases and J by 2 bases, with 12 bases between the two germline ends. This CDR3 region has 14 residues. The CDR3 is CSVESSGATDTQYF. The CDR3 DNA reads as TGCAGCGTTGAGTCTTCCGGGGCCACAGATACGCAGTATTTT.

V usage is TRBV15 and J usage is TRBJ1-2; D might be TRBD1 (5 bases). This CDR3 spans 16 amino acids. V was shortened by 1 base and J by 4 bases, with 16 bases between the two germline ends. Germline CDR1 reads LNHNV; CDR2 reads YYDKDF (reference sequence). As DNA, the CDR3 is TGTGCCACCAGCAGAGGTGGGGCGGACAAAGGCTATGGCTACACCTTC. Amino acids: CATSRGGADKGYGYTF.

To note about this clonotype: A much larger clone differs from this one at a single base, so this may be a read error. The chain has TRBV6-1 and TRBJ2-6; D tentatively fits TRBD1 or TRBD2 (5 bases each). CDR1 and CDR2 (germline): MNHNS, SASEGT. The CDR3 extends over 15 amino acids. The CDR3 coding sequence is TGTGTCAGCAGTGAACGGGACGACGGGGCCAACGTCCTGACTTTC. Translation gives CVSSERDDGANVLTF.

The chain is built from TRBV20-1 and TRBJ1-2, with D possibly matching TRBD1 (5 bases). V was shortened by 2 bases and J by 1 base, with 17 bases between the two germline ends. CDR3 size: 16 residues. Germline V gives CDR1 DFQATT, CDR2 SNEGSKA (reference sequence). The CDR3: CSARRDGAPVNYGYTF. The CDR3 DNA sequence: TGCAGTGCTAGACGGGACGGCGCACCGGTTAACTATGGCTACACCTTC.

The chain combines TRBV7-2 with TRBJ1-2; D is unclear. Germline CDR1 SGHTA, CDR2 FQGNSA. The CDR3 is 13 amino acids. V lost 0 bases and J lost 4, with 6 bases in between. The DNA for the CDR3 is TGTGCCAGCAGCTTAGCTCCGATCTATGGCTACACCTTC. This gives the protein CASSLAPIYGYTF.

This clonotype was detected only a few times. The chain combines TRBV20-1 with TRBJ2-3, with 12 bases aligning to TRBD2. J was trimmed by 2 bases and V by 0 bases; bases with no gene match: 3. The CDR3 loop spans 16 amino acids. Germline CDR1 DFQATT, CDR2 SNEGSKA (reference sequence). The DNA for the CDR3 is TGCAGTGCTAGAGAGGGACTAGCGGGTTTCACAGATACGCAGTATTTT. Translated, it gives CSAREGLAGFTDTQYF.

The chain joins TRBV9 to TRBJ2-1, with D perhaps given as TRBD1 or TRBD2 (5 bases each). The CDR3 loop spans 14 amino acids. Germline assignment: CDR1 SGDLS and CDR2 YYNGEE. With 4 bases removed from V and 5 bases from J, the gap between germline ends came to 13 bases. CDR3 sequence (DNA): TGTGCCAGCAGCCCAAGGGACGGCAACAATGAGCAGTTCTTC. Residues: CASSPRDGNNEQFF.